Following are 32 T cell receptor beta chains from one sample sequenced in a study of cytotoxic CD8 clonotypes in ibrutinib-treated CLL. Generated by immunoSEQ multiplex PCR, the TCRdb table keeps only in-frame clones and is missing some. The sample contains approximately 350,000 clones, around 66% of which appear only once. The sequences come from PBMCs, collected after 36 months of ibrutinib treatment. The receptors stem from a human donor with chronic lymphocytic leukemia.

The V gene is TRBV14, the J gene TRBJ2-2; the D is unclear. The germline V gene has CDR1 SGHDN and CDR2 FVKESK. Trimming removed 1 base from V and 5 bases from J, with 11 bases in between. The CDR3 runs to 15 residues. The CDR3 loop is CASSQALLLTGELFF. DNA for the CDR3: TGTGCCAGCAGCCAAGCGCTACTTTTGACCGGGGAGCTGTTTTTT.

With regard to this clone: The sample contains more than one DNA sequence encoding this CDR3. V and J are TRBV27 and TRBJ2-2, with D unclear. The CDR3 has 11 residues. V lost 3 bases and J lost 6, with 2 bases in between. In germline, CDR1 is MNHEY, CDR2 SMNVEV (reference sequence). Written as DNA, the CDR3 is TGTGCCAGCAGTTTGGCCGGGGAGCTGTTTTTT. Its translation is CASSLAGELFF.

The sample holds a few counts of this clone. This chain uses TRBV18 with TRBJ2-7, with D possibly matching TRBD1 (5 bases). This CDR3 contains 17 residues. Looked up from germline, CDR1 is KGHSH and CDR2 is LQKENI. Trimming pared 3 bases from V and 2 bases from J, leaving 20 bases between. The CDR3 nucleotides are TGTGCCAGCTCACCGACGTTAGTAGGGGTGGATACCTACGAGCAGTACTTC. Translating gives CASSPTLVGVDTYEQYF. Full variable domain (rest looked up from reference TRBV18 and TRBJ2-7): NAGVMQNPRHLVRRRGQEARLRCSPMKGHSHVYWYRQLPEEGLKFMVYLQKENIIDESGMPKERFSAEFPKEGPSILRIQQVVRGDSAAYFCASSPTLVGVDTYEQYFGPGTRLTVT.

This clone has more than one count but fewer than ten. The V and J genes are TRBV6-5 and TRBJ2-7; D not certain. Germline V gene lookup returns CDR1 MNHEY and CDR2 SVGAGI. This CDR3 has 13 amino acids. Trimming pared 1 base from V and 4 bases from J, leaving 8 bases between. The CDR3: CASSYLRDYEQYF. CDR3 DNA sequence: TGTGCCAGCAGTTACTTAAGGGATTACGAGCAGTACTTC.

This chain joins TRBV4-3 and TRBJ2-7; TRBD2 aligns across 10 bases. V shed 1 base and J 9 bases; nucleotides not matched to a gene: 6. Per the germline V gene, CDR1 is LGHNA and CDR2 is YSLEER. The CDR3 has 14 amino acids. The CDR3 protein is CASSQGLLAGRQYF. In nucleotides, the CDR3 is TGCGCCAGCAGCCAAGGGCTACTAGCGGGAAGGCAGTACTTC.

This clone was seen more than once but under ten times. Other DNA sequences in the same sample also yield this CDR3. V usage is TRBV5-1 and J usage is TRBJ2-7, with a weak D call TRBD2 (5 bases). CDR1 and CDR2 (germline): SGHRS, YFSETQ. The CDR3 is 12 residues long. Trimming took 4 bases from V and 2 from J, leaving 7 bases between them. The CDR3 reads CASSLGTYEQYF. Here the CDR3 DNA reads TGCGCCAGCAGCCTCGGGACCTACGAGCAGTACTTC.

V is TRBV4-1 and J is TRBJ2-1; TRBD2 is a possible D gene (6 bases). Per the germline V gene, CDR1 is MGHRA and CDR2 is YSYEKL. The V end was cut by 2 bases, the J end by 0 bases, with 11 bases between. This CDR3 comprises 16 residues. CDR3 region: CASSQTAGSSYNEQFF. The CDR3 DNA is TGCGCCAGCAGCCAAACGGCCGGGAGCTCCTACAATGAGCAGTTCTTC.

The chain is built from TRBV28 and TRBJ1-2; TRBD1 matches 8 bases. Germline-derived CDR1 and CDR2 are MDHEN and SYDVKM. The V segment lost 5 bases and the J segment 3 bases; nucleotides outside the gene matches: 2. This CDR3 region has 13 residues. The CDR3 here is CASSPTGDYGYTF. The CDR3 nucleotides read TGTGCCAGCAGTCCGACAGGGGACTATGGCTACACCTTC.

The chain's CDR3 is CASSPTGVFIEQYF. The CDR3, as DNA: TGTGCCAGCTCACCGACTGGTGTTTTCATCGAGCAGTACTTC. The genes are TRBV18 and TRBJ2-7; D remains unclear. The germline V and J ends were trimmed by 3 bases and 6 bases, with 15 bases remaining between them. The germline V gene encodes CDR1 KGHSH and CDR2 LQKENI. This CDR3 spans 14 amino acids.

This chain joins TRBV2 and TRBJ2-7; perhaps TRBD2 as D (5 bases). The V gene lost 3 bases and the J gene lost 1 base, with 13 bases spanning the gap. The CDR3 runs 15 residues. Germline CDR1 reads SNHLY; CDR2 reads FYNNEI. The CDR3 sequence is CASSEGVPESYEQYF. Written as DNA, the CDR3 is TGTGCCAGCAGTGAGGGAGTGCCCGAATCCTACGAGCAGTACTTC.

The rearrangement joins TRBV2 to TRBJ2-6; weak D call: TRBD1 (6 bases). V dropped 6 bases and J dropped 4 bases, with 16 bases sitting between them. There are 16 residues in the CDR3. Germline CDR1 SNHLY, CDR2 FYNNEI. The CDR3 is CASSPSGAAGANVLTF. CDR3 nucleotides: TGTGCCAGCAGCCCTTCAGGGGCGGCGGGGGCCAACGTCCTGACTTTC.

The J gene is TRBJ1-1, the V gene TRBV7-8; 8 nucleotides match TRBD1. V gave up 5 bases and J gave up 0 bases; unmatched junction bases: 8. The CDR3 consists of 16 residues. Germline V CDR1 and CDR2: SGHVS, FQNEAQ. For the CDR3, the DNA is TGTGCCAGCAGCGCCCCGGACAGGGTCTTGAACACTGAAGCTTTCTTT. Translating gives CASSAPDRVLNTEAFF.

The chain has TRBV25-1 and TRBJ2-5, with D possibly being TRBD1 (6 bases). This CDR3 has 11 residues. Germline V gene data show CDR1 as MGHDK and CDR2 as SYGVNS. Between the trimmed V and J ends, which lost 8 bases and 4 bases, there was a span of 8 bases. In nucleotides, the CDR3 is TGTGCCAGCTGCAGGGGAGAGACCCAGTACTTC. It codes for CASCRGETQYF.

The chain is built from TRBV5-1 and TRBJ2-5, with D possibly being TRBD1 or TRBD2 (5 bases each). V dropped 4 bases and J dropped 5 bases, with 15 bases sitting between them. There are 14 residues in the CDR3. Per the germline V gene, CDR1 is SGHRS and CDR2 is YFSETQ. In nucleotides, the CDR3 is TGCGCCAGCAGCCCGTCGTTGGGGACCGAGACCCAGTACTTC. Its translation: CASSPSLGTETQYF.

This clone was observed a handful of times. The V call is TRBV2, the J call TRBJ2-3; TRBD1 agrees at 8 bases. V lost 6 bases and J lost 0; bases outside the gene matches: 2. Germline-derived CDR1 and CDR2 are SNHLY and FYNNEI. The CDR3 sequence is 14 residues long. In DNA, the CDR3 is TGTGCCAGCAGGCACAGGGGGAGCACAGATACGCAGTATTTT. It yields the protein CASRHRGSTDTQYF.

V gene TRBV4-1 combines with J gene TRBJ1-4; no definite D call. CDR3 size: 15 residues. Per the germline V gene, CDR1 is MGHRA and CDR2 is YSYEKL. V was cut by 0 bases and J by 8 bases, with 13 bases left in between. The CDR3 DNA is TGCGCCAGCAGCCAAGATAACCAGGATCGCGAAAAACTGTTTTTT. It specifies CASSQDNQDREKLFF.

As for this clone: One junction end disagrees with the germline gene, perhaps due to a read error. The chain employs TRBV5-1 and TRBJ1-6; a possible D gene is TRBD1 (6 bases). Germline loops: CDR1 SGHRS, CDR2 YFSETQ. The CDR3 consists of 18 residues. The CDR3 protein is CASSPLPQGISHNSPLHF. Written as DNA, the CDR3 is TGCGCCAGCAGCCCACTCCCACAGGGTATCTCCCATAATTCACCCCTCCACTTT.

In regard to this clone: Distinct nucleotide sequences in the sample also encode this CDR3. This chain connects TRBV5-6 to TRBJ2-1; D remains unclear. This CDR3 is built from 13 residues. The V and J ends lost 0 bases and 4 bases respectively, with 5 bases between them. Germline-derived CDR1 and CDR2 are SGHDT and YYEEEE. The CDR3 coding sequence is TGTGCCAGCAGCTTGGTTGGGTACAATGAGCAGTTCTTC. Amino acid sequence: CASSLVGYNEQFF.

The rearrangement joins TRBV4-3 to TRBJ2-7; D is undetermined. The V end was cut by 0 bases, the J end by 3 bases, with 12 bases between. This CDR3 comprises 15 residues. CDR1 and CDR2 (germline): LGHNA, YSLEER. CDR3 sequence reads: CASSQEGSPGYEQYF. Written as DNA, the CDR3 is TGCGCCAGCAGCCAAGAAGGCAGCCCAGGCTACGAGCAGTACTTC.

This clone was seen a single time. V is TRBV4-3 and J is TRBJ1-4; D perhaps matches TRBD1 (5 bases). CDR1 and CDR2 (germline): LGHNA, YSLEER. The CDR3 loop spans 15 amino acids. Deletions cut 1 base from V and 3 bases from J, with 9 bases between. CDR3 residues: CASSQGGSPNEKLFF. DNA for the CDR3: TGCGCCAGCAGCCAAGGGGGGAGCCCTAATGAAAAACTGTTTTTT.

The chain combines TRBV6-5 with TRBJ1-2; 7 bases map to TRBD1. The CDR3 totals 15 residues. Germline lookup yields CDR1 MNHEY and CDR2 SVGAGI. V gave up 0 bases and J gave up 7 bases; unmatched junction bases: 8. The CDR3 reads CASSYSQRGPLGYTF. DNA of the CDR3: TGTGCCAGCAGTTACTCCCAGAGGGGGCCCCTTGGCTACACCTTC.

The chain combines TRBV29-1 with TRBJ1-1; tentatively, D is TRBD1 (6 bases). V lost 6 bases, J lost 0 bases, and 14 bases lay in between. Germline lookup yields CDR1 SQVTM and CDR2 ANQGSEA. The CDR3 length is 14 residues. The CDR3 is CSVKGDTLNTEAFF. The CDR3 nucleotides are TGCAGCGTGAAGGGGGACACATTGAACACTGAAGCTTTCTTT.

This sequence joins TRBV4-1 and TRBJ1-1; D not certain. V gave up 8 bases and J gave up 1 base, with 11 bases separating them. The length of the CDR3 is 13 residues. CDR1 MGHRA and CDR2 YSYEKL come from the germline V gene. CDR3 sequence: CASALSGNTEAFF. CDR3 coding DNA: TGCGCCAGCGCTCTCAGTGGGAACACTGAAGCTTTCTTT.

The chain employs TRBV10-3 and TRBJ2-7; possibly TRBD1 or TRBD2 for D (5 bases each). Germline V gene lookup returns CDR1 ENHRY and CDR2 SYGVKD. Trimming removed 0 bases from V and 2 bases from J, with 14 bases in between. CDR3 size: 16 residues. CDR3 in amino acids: CAISESFVGTAYEQYF. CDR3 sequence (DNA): TGTGCCATCAGTGAGTCCTTTGTCGGGACGGCCTACGAGCAGTACTTC.

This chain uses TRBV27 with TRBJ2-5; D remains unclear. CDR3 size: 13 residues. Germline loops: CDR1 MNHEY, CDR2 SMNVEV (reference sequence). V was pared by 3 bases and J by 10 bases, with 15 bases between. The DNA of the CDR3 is TGTGCCAGCAGTTTTTCCCTCCGGTCGGACCAGTACTTC. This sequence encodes CASSFSLRSDQYF.

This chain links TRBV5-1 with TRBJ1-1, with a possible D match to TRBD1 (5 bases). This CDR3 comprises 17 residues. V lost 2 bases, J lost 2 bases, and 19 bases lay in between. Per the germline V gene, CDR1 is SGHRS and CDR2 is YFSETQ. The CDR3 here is CASSFRGTPGFNTEAFF. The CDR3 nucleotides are TGCGCCAGCAGCTTTCGGGGGACCCCCGGTTTTAACACTGAAGCTTTCTTT.

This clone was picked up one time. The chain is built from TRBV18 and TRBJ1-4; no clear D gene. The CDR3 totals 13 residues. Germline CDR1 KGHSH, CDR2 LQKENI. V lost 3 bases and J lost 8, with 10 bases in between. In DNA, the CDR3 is TGTGCCAGCTCACCCGGTCAGTACGAAAAACTGTTTTTT. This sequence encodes CASSPGQYEKLFF.

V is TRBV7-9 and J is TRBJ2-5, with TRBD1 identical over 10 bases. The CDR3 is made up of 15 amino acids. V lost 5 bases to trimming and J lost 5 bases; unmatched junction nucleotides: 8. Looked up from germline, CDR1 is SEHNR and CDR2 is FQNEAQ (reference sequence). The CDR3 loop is CASSTDRGRWETQYF. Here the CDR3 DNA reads TGTGCCAGCAGCACGGACAGGGGGAGGTGGGAGACCCAGTACTTC.

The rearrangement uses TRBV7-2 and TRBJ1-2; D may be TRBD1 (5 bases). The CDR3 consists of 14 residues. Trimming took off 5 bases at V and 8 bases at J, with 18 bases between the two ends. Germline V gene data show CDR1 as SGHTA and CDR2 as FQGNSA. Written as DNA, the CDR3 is TGTGCCAGCAGCCGCGACCGGGGCTCAGGAGGCTACACCTTC. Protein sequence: CASSRDRGSGGYTF.

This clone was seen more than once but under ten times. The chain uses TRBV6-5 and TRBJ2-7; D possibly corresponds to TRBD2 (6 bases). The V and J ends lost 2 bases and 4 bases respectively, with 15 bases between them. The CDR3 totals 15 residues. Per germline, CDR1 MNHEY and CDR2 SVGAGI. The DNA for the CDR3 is TGTGCCAGCAGTTACAGTTCGGCTAGCGTATACGAGCAGTACTTC. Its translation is CASSYSSASVYEQYF.

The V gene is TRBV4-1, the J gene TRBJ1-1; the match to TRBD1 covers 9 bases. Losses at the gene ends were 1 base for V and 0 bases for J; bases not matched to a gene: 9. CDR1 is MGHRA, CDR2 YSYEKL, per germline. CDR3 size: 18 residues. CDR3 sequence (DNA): TGCGCCAGCAGCCAAGCCTGGCCGGGACAGGGCATGAACACTGAAGCTTTCTTT. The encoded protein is CASSQAWPGQGMNTEAFF.

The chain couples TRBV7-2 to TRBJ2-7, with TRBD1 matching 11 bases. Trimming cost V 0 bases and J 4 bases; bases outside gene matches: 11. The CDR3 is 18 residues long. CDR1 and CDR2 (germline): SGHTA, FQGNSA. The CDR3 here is CASSLARGQGEPSYEQYF. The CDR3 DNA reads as TGTGCCAGCAGCTTAGCGCGGGGACAGGGGGAGCCTTCATACGAGCAGTACTTC.